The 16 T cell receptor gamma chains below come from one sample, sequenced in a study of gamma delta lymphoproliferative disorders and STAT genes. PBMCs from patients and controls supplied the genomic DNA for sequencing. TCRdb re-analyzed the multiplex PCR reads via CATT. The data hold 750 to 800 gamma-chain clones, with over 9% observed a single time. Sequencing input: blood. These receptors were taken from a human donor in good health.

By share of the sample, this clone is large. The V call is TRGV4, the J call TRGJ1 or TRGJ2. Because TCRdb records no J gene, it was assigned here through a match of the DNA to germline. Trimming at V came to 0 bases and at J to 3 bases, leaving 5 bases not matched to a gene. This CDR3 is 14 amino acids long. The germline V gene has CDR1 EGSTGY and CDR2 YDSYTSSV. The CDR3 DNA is TGTGCCACCTGGGATGGGCGACGTTATTATAAGAAACTCTTT. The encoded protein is CATWDGRRYYKKLF.

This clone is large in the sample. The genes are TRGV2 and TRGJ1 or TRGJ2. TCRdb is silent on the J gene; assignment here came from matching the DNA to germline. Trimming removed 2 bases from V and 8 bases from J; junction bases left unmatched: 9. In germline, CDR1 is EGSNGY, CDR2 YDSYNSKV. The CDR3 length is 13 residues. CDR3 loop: CATWDVTRDKKLF. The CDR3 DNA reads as TGTGCCACCTGGGACGTCACGAGGGATAAGAAACTCTTT.

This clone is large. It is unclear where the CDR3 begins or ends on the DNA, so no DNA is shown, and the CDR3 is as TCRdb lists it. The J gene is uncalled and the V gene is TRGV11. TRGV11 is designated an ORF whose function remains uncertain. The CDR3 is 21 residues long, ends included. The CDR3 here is CTTVPAGLGTLIKCEGWIKTF.

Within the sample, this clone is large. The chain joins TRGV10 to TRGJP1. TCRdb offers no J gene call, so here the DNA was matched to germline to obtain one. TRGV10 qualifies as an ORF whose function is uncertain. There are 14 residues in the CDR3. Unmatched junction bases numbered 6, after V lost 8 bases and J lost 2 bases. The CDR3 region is CAAWVQTTGWFKIF. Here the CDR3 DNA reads TGTGCTGCGTGGGTACAGACCACTGGTTGGTTCAAGATATTT.

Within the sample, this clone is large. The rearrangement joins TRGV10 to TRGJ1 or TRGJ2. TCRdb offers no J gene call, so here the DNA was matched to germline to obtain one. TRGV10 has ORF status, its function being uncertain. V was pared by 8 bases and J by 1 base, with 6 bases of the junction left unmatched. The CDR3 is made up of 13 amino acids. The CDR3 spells CAAWGYNYYKKLF. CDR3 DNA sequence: TGTGCTGCGTGGGGTTACAATTATTATAAGAAACTCTTT.

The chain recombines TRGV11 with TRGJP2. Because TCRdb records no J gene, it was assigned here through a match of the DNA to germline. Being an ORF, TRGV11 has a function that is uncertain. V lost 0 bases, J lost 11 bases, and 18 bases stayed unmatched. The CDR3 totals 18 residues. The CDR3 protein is CACWIRHLNKCEGWIKTF. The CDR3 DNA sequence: TGTGCCTGCTGGATTAGGCACCTTAATAAATGTGAAGGGTGGATCAAGACGTTT.

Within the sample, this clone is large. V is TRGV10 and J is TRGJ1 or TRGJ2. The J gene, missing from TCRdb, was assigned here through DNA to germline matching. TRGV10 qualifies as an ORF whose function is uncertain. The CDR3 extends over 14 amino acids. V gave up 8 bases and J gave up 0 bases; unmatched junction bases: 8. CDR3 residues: CAAWDSSNYYKKLF. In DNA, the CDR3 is TGTGCTGCGTGGGACTCTTCGAATTATTATAAGAAACTCTTT.

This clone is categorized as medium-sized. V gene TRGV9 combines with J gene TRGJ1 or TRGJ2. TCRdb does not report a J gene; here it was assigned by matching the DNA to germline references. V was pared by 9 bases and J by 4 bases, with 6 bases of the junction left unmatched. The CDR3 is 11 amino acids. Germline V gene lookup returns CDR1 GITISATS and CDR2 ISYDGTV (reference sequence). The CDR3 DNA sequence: TGTGCCTTGGGGGTATATTATAAGAAACTCTTT. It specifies CALGVYYKKLF.

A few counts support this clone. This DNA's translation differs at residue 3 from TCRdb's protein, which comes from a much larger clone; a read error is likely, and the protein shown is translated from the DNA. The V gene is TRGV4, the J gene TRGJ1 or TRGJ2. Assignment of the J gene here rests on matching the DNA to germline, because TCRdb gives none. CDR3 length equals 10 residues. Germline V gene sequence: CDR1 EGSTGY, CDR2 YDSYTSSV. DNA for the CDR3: TGTGCCGCCTGGAGTCAGGGGAAACTCTTT. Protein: CAAWSQGKLF.

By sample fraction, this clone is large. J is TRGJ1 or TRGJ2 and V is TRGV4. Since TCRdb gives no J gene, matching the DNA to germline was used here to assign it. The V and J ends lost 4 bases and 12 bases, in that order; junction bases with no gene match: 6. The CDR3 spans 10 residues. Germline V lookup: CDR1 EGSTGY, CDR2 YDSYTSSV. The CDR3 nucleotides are TGTGCCACCTGGGACGGGCGGAAACTCTTT. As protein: CATWDGRKLF.

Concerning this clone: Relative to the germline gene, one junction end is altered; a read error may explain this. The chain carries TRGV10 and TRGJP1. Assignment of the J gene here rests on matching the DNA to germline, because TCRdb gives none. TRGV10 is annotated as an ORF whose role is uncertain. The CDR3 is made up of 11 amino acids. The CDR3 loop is CAGLSGWFKIF. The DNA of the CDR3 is TGCGCGGGATTGTCTGGTTGGTTCAAGATATTT.

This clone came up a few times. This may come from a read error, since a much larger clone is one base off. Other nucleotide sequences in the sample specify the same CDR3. The CDR3 spells CATWDGPNYYKKLF. Written as DNA, the CDR3 is TGTGCTACCTGGGATGGGCCCAATTATTATAAGAAACTCTTT. The rearrangement links TRGV4 to TRGJ1 or TRGJ2. Since TCRdb gives no J gene, matching the DNA to germline was used here to assign it. CDR3 size: 14 residues. Germline CDR1 and CDR2: EGSTGY and YDSYTSSV.

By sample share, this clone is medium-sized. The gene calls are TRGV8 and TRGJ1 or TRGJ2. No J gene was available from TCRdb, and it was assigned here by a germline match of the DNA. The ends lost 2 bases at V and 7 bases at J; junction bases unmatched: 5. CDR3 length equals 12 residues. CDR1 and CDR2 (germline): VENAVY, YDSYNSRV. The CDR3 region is CATWDISYKKLF. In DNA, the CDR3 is TGTGCCACCTGGGATATATCCTATAAGAAACTCTTT.

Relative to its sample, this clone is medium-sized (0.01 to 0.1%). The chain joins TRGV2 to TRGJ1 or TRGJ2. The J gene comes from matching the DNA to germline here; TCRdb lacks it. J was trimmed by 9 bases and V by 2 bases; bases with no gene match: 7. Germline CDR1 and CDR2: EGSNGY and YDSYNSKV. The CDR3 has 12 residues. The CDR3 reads CATWDVLRKKLF. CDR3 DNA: TGTGCCACCTGGGACGTCCTTCGTAAGAAACTCTTT.

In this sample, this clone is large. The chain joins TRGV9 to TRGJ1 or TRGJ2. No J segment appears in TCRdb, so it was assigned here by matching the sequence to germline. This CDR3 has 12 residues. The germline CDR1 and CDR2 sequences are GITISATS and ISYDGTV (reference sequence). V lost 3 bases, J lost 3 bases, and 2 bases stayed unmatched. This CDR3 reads CALWEFYYKKLF. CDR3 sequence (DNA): TGTGCCTTGTGGGAGTTTTATTATAAGAAACTCTTT.

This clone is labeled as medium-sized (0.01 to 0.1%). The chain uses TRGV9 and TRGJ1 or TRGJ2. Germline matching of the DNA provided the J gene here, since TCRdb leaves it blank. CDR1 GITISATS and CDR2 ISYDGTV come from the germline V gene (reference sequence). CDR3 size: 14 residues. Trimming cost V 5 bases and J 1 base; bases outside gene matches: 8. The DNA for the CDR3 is TGTGCCTTGTGGGCGATCTTAAATTATTATAAGAAACTCTTT. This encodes CALWAILNYYKKLF.